A selection of T cell receptor beta chains follows, all from one sample in a study of OX40 agonist ivuxolimab in advanced cancers. Using immunoSEQ multiplex PCR, the repertoire was profiled, and TCRdb retains in-frame clones only, with some absent. The sample consists of about 19,000 clones, about 80% of them appearing once. Material: CD4+ or CD8+ T cells sorted from blood, obtained in a trial of the OX40 agonist ivuxolimab. The receptors shown here come from an adult with an advanced solid tumor such as melanoma, head and neck, liver or kidney cancer. CDR3s leave out the opening cysteine and the closing phenylalanine or tryptophan. The order of the fields is CDR3 protein, J gene, V gene.

ASSLSGTEAF | TRBJ1-1 | TRBV5-1
ASGQQGSSYNEQF | TRBJ2-1 | TRBV6-5
ASSFFVDTQY | TRBJ2-3 | TRBV7-9
ASSLLAGNYEQY | TRBJ2-7 | TRBV13
ASSTGGDYGYT | TRBJ1-2 | TRBV6-1
ASSLAGEQY | TRBJ2-7 | TRBV5-1
ASSLNGRRYEQY | TRBJ2-7 | TRBV7-9
ASSKQGARNEKLF | TRBJ1-4 | TRBV6-5
SVEMMGGTSGVREQF | TRBJ2-1 | TRBV29-1
ASSLSGRANGYT | TRBJ1-2 | TRBV28
ASSLYALESMTF | TRBJ1-1 | TRBV27